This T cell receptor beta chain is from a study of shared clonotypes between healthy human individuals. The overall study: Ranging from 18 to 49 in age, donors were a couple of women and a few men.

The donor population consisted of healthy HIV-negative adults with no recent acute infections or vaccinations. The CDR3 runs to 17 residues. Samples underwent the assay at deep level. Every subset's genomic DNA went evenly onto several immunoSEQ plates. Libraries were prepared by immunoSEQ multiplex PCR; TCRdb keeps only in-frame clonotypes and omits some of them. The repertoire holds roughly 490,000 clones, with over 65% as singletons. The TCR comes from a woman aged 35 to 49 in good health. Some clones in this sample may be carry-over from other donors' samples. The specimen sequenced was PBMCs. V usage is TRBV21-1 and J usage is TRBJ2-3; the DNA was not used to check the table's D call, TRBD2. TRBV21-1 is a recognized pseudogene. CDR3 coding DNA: TGTGCCAGCAGCAAAAGAGCCTTTAGCGGGAGCACAGATACGCAGTATTTT. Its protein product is CASSKRAFSGSTDTQYF.